One and the same sample provided the 9 T cell receptor beta chains below, sequenced in a study of blood T cell repertoires in COVID-19. Libraries were prepared by immunoSEQ multiplex PCR; TCRdb keeps only in-frame clonotypes and omits some of them. The repertoire includes some 350,000 clones, 83% of them detected once, and approximately 3% sits in the top ten. The sequenced sample was peripheral blood. All receptors derive from a man aged 30 to 39 with active or convalescent COVID-19.

The chain combines TRBV10-3 with TRBJ2-7; 14 bases fit TRBD2. After removal of 11 bases from V and 5 bases from J, the junction contained 17 bases not matched to a gene. CDR1 ENHRY and CDR2 SYGVKD come from the germline V gene. This CDR3 region has 17 residues. CDR3 in DNA: TGTGCCGCAGCGTCCGGGACTAGCGGGAGAGAGAAGCACGAGCAGTACTTC. Protein: CAAASGTSGREKHEQYF.

The genes are TRBV7-2 and TRBJ2-5; TRBD2 aligns across 7 bases. Germline CDR1 SGHTA, CDR2 FQGNSA. With 5 bases clipped from V and 2 bases from J, the junction kept 8 bases outside the gene matches. CDR3 length: 15 amino acids. CDR3 in amino acids: CASSPRDYRQETQYF. The DNA for the CDR3 is TGTGCCAGCAGCCCCAGGGACTATAGGCAAGAGACCCAGTACTTC.

This chain connects TRBV5-6 to TRBJ1-1, with 7 positions matching TRBD1. The CDR3 spans 14 residues. Germline assignment: CDR1 SGHDT and CDR2 YYEEEE. The junction had 12 bases not matched to a gene; V was cut back by 7 bases and J by 6 bases. This CDR3 is CASLGGPAGSEAFF. The CDR3 coding sequence is TGTGCCAGCTTAGGGGGCCCGGCCGGGTCTGAAGCTTTCTTT.

J is TRBJ1-6 and V is TRBV6-2 or TRBV6-3; D is perhaps TRBD1 (5 bases). Trimming stripped 6 bases from V and 7 bases from J, with 19 bases between. The CDR3 is made up of 16 amino acids. Germline-derived CDR1 and CDR2 are MNHEY and SVGEGT. Here the CDR3 reads CASSPRRTIANSPLHF. The CDR3 coding sequence is TGTGCCAGCAGCCCTCGCCGGACAATCGCAAATTCACCCCTCCACTTT.

The J gene is TRBJ2-4, the V gene TRBV3-1 (or the pseudogene TRBV3-2), with 8 nucleotides matching TRBD2. The J segment lost 1 base and the V segment lost 3 bases, leaving 5 bases of the junction unmatched. The length of the CDR3 is 16 residues. The V gene's germline CDR1 is LGHDT and CDR2 YNNKEL (reference sequence). CDR3 DNA: TGTGCCAGCAGCCAGGGACTAGTACCGGCCAAAAACATTCAGTACTTC. It translates to CASSQGLVPAKNIQYF.

The chain links TRBV7-9 to TRBJ1-2; D is possibly TRBD1 (5 bases). CDR3 size: 15 residues. The V gene lost 5 bases and the J gene lost 6 bases, with 19 bases spanning the gap. The germline V gene has CDR1 SEHNR and CDR2 FQNEAQ (reference sequence). CDR3 protein: CASSPYTGRADGYTF. The CDR3 DNA sequence: TGTGCCAGCAGCCCATACACAGGACGCGCTGATGGCTACACCTTC. The whole variable domain, remainder taken from reference TRBV7-9 and TRBJ1-2, is DTGVSQNPRHKITKRGQNVTFRCDPISEHNRLYWYRQTLGQGPEFLTYFQNEAQLEKSRLLSDRFSAERPKGSFSTLEIQRTEQGDSAMYLCASSPYTGRADGYTFGSGTRLTVV.

The V and J genes are TRBV7-6 and TRBJ2-2, with 7 positions matching TRBD1. CDR1 is SGHVS and CDR2 is FNYEAQ in the germline V gene. This CDR3 has 14 amino acids. Trimming removed 6 bases from V and 4 bases from J; junction bases left unmatched: 5. The CDR3 loop reads CASRPDRITGELFF. CDR3 sequence (DNA): TGTGCCAGCAGACCGGACAGGATCACCGGGGAGCTGTTTTTT.

V usage is TRBV5-1 and J usage is TRBJ2-1; the D is unclear. Germline loops: CDR1 SGHRS, CDR2 YFSETQ. The CDR3 runs 16 residues. Trimming took 2 bases from V and 0 from J, leaving 12 bases between them. The CDR3 DNA is TGCGCCAGCAGCTTACCTTCTCCGAGCTCCTACAATGAGCAGTTCTTC. Translated, it gives CASSLPSPSSYNEQFF.

The V call is TRBV9, the J call TRBJ2-2, with 9 bases matching TRBD1. J lost 7 bases, V lost 0 bases, and 4 bases had no gene match. This CDR3 comprises 15 residues. Per germline, CDR1 SGDLS and CDR2 YYNGEE. CDR3: CASSVAGTGYGELFF. The CDR3 DNA is TGTGCCAGCAGCGTAGCGGGGACAGGGTACGGGGAGCTGTTTTTT.